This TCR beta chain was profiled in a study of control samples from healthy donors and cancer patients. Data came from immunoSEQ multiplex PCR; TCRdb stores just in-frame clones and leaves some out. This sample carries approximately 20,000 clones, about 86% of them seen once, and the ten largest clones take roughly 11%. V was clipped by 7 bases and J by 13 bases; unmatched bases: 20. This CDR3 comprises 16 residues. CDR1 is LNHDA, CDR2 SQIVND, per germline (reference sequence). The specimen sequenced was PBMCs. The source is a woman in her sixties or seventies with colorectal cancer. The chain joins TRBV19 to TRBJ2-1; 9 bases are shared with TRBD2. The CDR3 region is CASTPEGREGKGRQFF. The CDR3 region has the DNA TGTGCCAGTACCCCGGAGGGGCGGGAGGGGAAGGGGAGACAGTTCTTC. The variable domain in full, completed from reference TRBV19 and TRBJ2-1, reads DGGITQSPKYLFRKEGQNVTLSCEQNLNHDAMYWYRQDPGQGLRLIYYSQIVNDFQKGDIAEGYSVSREKKESFPLTVTSAQKNPTAFYLCASTPEGREGKGRQFFGPGTRLTVL.